One sample yielded the 20 T cell receptor beta chains listed below, sequenced in a study of TIL therapy for anti-PD-1-resistant metastatic lung cancer. This was the immunoSEQ v3 assay. Some clones are missing from TCRdb's copy, which holds only in-frame ones; the method was immunoSEQ multiplex PCR. This table has approximately 12,000 clones, approximately 80% appearing once. Time point denoted: pre-treatment sample, taken before nivolumab and TIL therapy. This specimen was blood, taken at baseline. These receptor sequences come from a person aged 25 to 80 with non-small cell lung cancer.

This clone has just a few counts. The chain joins TRBV10-3 to TRBJ2-7; possibly TRBD2 for D (5 bases). Trimming cost V 2 bases and J 6 bases, with 14 bases left between them. Germline CDR1 reads ENHRY; CDR2 reads SYGVKD. CDR3 length equals 14 residues. The CDR3 sequence is CAISEPPAGGEQYF. CDR3 coding DNA: TGTGCCATCAGTGAGCCCCCGGCCGGAGGCGAGCAGTACTTC.

The chain links TRBV6-9 to TRBJ1-1; weak D call: TRBD1 (5 bases). The CDR3 sequence is 13 residues long. With 7 bases removed from V and 1 base from J, the gap between germline ends came to 10 bases. Germline lookup yields CDR1 MNHGY and CDR2 SVAAGI. In DNA form, the CDR3 reads TGTGCCAGCACGAAGGGGCGGAACACTGAAGCTTTCTTT. Protein: CASTKGRNTEAFF.

The chain links TRBV19 to TRBJ2-1; TRBD1 matches 7 bases. Germline V CDR1 and CDR2: LNHDA, SQIVND (reference sequence). V lost 0 bases to trimming and J lost 5 bases; unmatched junction nucleotides: 1. The CDR3 has 14 residues. DNA of the CDR3: TGTGCCAGTAGTATAGACGGACAGGACAATGAGCAGTTCTTC. Its protein is CASSIDGQDNEQFF.

The rearrangement links TRBV12-2 to TRBJ1-2. TRBV12-2 is designated a pseudogene. This CDR3 is 18 amino acids long. CDR3 in DNA: TGTGCAAGTCGCTTACGAAGGGGGGTCGAGCTATTTAACTATGGCTACACCTTC. This encodes CASRLRRGVELFNYGYTF.

This sequence joins TRBV6-4 and TRBJ2-1; 12 bases line up with TRBD2. Germline V gene data show CDR1 as MRHNA and CDR2 as SNTAGT. The V segment lost 5 bases and the J segment 4 bases; nucleotides outside the gene matches: 3. CDR3 length: 15 amino acids. DNA for the CDR3: TGTGCCAGCAGTCAACTAGCGGGAGGATACAATGAGCAGTTCTTC. Translating it yields CASSQLAGGYNEQFF.

The genes are TRBV7-9 and TRBJ1-3; no definite D call. The germline V gene encodes CDR1 SEHNR and CDR2 FQNEAQ (reference sequence). V was clipped by 5 bases and J by 4 bases, with 12 bases between them. The CDR3 loop spans 14 amino acids. For the CDR3, the DNA is TGTGCCAGCAGCCTGGGAGGCTACGGAAACACCATATATTTT. Translated: CASSLGGYGNTIYF.

This clone has a handful of counts. The chain couples TRBV10-2 to TRBJ1-4; D unresolved. There are 13 residues in the CDR3. The ends were cut back, 6 bases at V and 5 bases at J, with 10 bases in the middle. Per the germline V gene, CDR1 is WSHSY and CDR2 is SAAADI. The CDR3 nucleotides are TGCGCCAGCAGGGAACAGACCAATGAAAAACTGTTTTTT. Translating it yields CASREQTNEKLFF.

The gene calls are TRBV2 and TRBJ1-1; possible D gene TRBD1, 5 bases. V lost 6 bases, J lost 5 bases, and 13 bases lay in between. Looked up from germline, CDR1 is SNHLY and CDR2 is FYNNEI. The CDR3 spans 13 residues. Here the CDR3 DNA reads TGTGCCAGCAGCCGGGGCCTCGGTACTGAAGCTTTCTTT. Translation gives CASSRGLGTEAFF.

J is TRBJ2-5 and V is TRBV5-1, with 7 bases identical to TRBD1. CDR1 is SGHRS, CDR2 YFSETQ, per germline. This CDR3 spans 14 amino acids. J lost 7 bases, V lost 0 bases, and 6 bases had no gene match. The CDR3 loop is CASSLAQGMGTQYF. CDR3 nucleotide sequence: TGCGCCAGCAGCTTGGCACAGGGGATGGGGACCCAGTACTTC.

Here the CDR3 DNA reads TGCGCCAGCAGCCAAGTGCTAGCGGTAGCCAAAAACATTCAGTACTTC. It yields the protein CASSQVLAVAKNIQYF. This chain links TRBV4-3 with TRBJ2-4; 7 positions agree with TRBD2. J was trimmed by 0 bases and V by 1 base; bases with no gene match: 3. The CDR3 has 16 amino acids. CDR1 and CDR2 (germline): LGHNA, YSLEER.

The rearrangement uses TRBV11-3 and TRBJ1-6, with unresolved D. The germline V gene has CDR1 SGHNT and CDR2 YENEEA. The CDR3 runs 13 residues. The germline V and J ends were trimmed by 3 bases and 10 bases, with 10 bases remaining between them. This chain's CDR3 is CASSFGVGSPLHF. The CDR3 DNA sequence: TGTGCCAGCAGCTTCGGGGTAGGATCACCCCTCCACTTT.

The chain combines TRBV5-1 with TRBJ1-6; D unclear. Trimming pared 2 bases from V and 6 bases from J, leaving 12 bases between. Germline V lookup: CDR1 SGHRS, CDR2 YFSETQ. CDR3 length equals 15 residues. The CDR3 sequence is CASSLGSSANSPLHF. Here the CDR3 DNA reads TGCGCCAGCAGCTTAGGATCCAGCGCTAATTCACCCCTCCACTTT.

The chain links TRBV23-1 to TRBJ1-5, with D unclear. TRBV23-1 is identified as an open reading frame with a role that is uncertain. The CDR3 is 11 residues long. The V and J ends lost 4 bases and 5 bases respectively, with 3 bases between them. The CDR3: CASSPYQPQHF. The CDR3 bases are TGCGCCAGCAGTCCATATCAGCCCCAGCATTTT.

The chain is built from TRBV4-1 and TRBJ1-1; 9 positions agree with TRBD1. Germline loops: CDR1 MGHRA, CDR2 YSYEKL. The trim removed 4 bases at V and 5 bases at J, leaving 5 bases unmatched. The CDR3 length is 14 residues. Here the CDR3 DNA reads TGCGCCAGCAGCCGGACACAGGGGGCGACTGAAGCTTTCTTT. Amino acid sequence: CASSRTQGATEAFF.

As for this clone: The junction and the germline gene differ at one end; a read error may be behind it. This rearrangement joins TRBV30 to TRBJ2-1; 9 bases match TRBD2. The CDR3 covers 14 residues. Germline V CDR1 and CDR2: GTSNPN, SVGIG (reference sequence). In nucleotides, the CDR3 is TGTGCCTGGACTCGAGGGGCTAGCGGGACCTTCAGGCTCTTC. Protein product: CAWTRGASGTFRLF.

V is TRBV29-1 and J is TRBJ2-7; 8 bases align to TRBD2. The CDR3 consists of 14 residues. Germline-derived CDR1 and CDR2 are SQVTM and ANQGSEA. After removal of 6 bases from V and 2 bases from J, the junction contained 9 bases not matched to a gene. CDR3: CSVQAAGGPYEQYF. The CDR3 DNA is TGCAGCGTCCAAGCGGCGGGAGGACCCTACGAGCAGTACTTC.

This clone showed up just a few times. This chain uses TRBV27 with TRBJ2-3, with no clear D. The germline gives CDR1 MNHEY, CDR2 SMNVEV (reference sequence). The CDR3 extends over 15 amino acids. V was clipped by 3 bases and J by 4 bases, with 14 bases between them. CDR3 nucleotides: TGTGCCAGCAGTTTGATAGTCCCTTCACCAGATACGCAGTATTTT. Protein product: CASSLIVPSPDTQYF.

The V and J genes are TRBV19 and TRBJ1-2; D is possibly TRBD1 (5 bases). Germline assignment: CDR1 LNHDA and CDR2 SQIVND (reference sequence). The CDR3 is 20 residues long. V lost 4 bases, J lost 4 bases, and 31 bases lay in between. Here the CDR3 DNA reads TGTGCCAGTAGTACCAAACCGGCAGGGTTTGTCTCGCTAGGATTCTATGGCTACACCTTC. It yields the protein CASSTKPAGFVSLGFYGYTF.

This chain connects TRBV7-9 to TRBJ2-7; either TRBD1 or TRBD2 may supply D (7 bases each). The CDR3 is 15 amino acids. Germline V gene sequence: CDR1 SEHNR, CDR2 FQNEAQ (reference sequence). Trimming removed 5 bases at V and 1 base at J, with 15 bases between. CDR3: CASSAGDSLSYEQYF. The CDR3 DNA sequence: TGTGCCAGCAGCGCGGGGGACAGCCTTTCCTACGAGCAGTACTTC.

This chain joins TRBV6-5 and TRBJ1-6; no clear D. The CDR3 spans 12 residues. Germline V gives CDR1 MNHEY, CDR2 SVGAGI. Trimming removed 0 bases from V and 10 bases from J, with 4 bases in between. CDR3 coding DNA: TGTGCCAGCAGTTACTCGGGATCACCCCTCCACTTT. Its translation: CASSYSGSPLHF.